This TCR beta chain came from a study of PD-1 blockade in mismatch repair-deficient tumors. The protocol was immunoSEQ multiplex PCR, while the TCRdb copy is restricted to in-frame clones and leaves out a portion. The sample has roughly 50,000 clones, 81% seen once. Germline lookup yields CDR1 SEHNR and CDR2 FQNEAQ (reference sequence). Deletions cut 1 base from V and 5 bases from J, with 9 bases between. The CDR3 is 13 residues long. The source was peripheral blood, collected approximately 18 weeks after starting pembrolizumab. This sequence originates from an adult with mismatch repair-deficient cancer. The chain couples TRBV7-9 to TRBJ2-7; weak D call: TRBD2 (5 bases). The CDR3 nucleotides are TGTGCCAGCAGCTTAGGGGGAGACGACGAGCAGTACTTC. It translates to CASSLGGDDEQYF.